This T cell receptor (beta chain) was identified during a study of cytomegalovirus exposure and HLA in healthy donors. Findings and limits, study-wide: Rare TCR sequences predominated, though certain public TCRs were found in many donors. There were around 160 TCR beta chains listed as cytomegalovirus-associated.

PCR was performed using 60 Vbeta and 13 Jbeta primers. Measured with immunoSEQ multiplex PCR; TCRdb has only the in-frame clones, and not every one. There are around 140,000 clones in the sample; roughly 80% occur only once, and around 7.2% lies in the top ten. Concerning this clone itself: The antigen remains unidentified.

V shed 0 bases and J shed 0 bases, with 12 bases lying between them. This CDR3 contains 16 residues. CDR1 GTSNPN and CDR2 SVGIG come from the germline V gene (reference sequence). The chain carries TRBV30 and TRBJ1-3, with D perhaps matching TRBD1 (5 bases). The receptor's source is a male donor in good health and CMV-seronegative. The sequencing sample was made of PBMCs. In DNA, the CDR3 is TGTGCCTGGAGTGTACTCGGGGGAGGCTCTGGAAACACCATATATTTT. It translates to CAWSVLGGGSGNTIYF.